This TCR beta chain came from a study of Graves' ophthalmopathy and Graves' hyperthyroidism. Other autoimmune disease, uncontrolled infection, pregnancy and lactation led to exclusion. It was from roughly 10 ml of fresh peripheral blood that the PBMCs came. The V and J ends lost 4 bases and 4 bases, in that order; junction bases with no gene match: 7. This CDR3 has 15 residues. Germline CDR1 reads LNHDA; CDR2 reads SQIVND (reference sequence). From RNA, the CDR3 regions of TCR beta chains were amplified and sequenced. The authors performed first-round RT-PCR with HTBI primers and then a second-round multiplex PCR. TCRdb re-called the multiplex PCR reads through MiXCR, storing one row per CDR3 protein. Among around 600,000 distinct CDR3 sequences listed, over 40% were seen once.

The source material was peripheral blood. The chain recombines TRBV19 with TRBJ1-5, with 7 bases identical to TRBD1. The source is an adult man with Graves' ophthalmopathy. The CDR3 DNA sequence: TGTGCCAGTAGTACCGGGACAGCCTATAATCAGCCCCAGCATTTT. Translating it yields CASSTGTAYNQPQHF.